The clone carrying this TCR beta chain came up once. Germline loops: CDR1 SGHRS, CDR2 YFSETQ. Trimming removed 2 bases at V and 2 bases at J, with 10 bases between. The CDR3 covers 14 residues. The sample belongs to a study of Ad26.COV2.S vaccination and SARS-CoV-2 variants. This sample's treatment: some 20 received Ad26.COV2.S at low or high dose, single or two shots; about 5 received placebo; per-sample allocation not given. The investigators took samples on day 63 after the first vaccine or placebo injection. Produced via immunoSEQ multiplex PCR; TCRdb's table is partial and in-frame only. This sample has about 470,000 clones, with roughly 91% found just once.

The receptor comes from a person between 18 and 65 years old who received the Ad26.COV2.S COVID-19 vaccine or a placebo. This chain uses TRBV5-1 with TRBJ1-1; D uncertain. The sequences come from peripheral blood, collected in a trial of Ad26.COV2.S vaccine versus placebo. CDR3 coding DNA: TGCGCCAGCAGCTTAAGGTCTCCAAACACTGAAGCTTTCTTT. Protein product: CASSLRSPNTEAFF.